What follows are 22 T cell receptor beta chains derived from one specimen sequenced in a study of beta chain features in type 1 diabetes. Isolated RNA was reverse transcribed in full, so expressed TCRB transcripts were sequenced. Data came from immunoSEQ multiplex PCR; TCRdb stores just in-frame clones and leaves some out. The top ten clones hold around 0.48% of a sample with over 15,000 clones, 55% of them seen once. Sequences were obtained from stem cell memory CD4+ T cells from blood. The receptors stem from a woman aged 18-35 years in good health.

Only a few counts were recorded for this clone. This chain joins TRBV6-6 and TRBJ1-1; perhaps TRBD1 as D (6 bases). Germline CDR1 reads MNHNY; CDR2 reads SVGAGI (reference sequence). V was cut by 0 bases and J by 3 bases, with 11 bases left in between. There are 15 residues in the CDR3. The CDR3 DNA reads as TGTGCCAGCAGTTACTCGAAAGGGGGGGACACTGAAGCTTTCTTT. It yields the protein CASSYSKGGDTEAFF.

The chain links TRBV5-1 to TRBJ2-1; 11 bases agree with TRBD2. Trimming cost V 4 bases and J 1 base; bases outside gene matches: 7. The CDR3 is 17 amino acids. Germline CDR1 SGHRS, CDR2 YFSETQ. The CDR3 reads CASSRGLADPSYNEQFF. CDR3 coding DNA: TGCGCCAGCAGCAGGGGACTAGCGGACCCTTCCTACAATGAGCAGTTCTTC.

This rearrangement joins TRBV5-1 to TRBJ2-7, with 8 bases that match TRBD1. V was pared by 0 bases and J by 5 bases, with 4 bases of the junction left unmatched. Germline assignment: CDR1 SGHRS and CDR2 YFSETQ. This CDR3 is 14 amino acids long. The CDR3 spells CASSLAQGAHEQYF. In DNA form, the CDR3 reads TGCGCCAGCAGCTTGGCTCAGGGGGCCCACGAGCAGTACTTC.

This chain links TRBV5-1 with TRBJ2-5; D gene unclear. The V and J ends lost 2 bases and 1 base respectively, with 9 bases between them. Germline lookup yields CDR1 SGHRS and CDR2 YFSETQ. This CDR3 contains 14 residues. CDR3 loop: CASSLALPQETQYF. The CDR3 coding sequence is TGCGCCAGCAGCTTAGCACTACCCCAAGAGACCCAGTACTTC.

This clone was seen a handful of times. CDR3 sequence: CSVRGGFDTEAFF. The CDR3 bases are TGCAGCGTTAGAGGTGGGTTCGACACTGAAGCTTTCTTT. This chain joins TRBV29-1 and TRBJ1-1, with D hard to call. The CDR3 sequence is 13 residues long. Germline assignment: CDR1 SQVTM and CDR2 ANQGSEA. The ends were cut back, 5 bases at V and 3 bases at J, with 13 bases in the middle.

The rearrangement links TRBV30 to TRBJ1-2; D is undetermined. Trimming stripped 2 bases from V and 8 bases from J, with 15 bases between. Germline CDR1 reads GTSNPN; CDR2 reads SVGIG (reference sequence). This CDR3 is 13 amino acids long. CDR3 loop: CAWSKGQPGGYTF. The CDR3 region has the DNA TGTGCCTGGAGTAAAGGGCAGCCGGGGGGCTACACCTTC.

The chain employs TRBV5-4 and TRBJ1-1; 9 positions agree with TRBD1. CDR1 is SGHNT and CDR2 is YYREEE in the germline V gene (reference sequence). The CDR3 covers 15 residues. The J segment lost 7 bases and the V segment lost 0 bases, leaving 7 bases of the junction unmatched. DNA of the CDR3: TGTGCCAGCAGCTTGGGACAGGGGGGGGTCGGTGAAGCTTTCTTT. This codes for CASSLGQGGVGEAFF.

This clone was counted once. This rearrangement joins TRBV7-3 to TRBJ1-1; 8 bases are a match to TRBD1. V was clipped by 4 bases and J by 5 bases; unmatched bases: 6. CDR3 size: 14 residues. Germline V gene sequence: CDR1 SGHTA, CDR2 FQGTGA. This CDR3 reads CASSSIGQGTEAFF. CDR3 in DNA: TGTGCCAGCAGCTCCATAGGACAGGGAACTGAAGCTTTCTTT.

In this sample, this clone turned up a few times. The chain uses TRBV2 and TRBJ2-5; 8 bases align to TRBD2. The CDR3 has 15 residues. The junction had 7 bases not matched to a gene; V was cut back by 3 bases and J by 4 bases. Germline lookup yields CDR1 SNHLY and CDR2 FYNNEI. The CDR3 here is CASSDPAGVRETQYF. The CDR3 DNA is TGTGCCAGCAGTGATCCAGCGGGAGTTCGAGAGACCCAGTACTTC.

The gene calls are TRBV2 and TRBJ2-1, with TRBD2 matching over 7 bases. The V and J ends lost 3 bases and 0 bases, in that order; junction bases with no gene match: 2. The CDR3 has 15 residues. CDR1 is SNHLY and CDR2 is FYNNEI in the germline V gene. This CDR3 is CASSDGGGSYNEQFF. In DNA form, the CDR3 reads TGTGCCAGCAGTGATGGCGGGGGCTCCTACAATGAGCAGTTCTTC.

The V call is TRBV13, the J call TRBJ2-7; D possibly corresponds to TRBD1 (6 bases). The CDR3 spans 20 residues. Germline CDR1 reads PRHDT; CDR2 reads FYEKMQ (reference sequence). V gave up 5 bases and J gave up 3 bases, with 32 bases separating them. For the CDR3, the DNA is TGTGCCAGCAGCCGATTCAAGAGGACAGAGCACATCCAAACAGACTACGAGCAGTACTTC. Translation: CASSRFKRTEHIQTDYEQYF.

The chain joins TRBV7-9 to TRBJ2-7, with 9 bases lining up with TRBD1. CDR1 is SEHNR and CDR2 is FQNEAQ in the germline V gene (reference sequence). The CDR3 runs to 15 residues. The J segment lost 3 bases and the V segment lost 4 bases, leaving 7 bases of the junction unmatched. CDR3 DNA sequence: TGTGCCAGCAGCTCTATCGAGACAGGGGGCTACGAGCAGTACTTC. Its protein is CASSSIETGGYEQYF. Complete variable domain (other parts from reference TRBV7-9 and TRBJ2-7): DTGVSQNPRHKITKRGQNVTFRCDPISEHNRLYWYRQTLGQGPEFLTYFQNEAQLEKSRLLSDRFSAERPKGSFSTLEIQRTEQGDSAMYLCASSSIETGGYEQYFGPGTRLTVT.

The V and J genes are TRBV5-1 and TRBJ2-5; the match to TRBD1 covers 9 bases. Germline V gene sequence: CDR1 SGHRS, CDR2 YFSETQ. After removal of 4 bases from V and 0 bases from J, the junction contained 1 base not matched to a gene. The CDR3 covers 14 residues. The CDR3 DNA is TGCGCCAGCAGCGGACAGGGGTACCAAGAGACCCAGTACTTC. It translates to CASSGQGYQETQYF.

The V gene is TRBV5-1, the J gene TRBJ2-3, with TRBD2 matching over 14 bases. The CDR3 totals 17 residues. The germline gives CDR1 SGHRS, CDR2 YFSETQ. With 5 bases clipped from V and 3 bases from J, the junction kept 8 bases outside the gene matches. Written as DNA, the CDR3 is TGCGCCAGCAGTTTCGGACTAGCGGGAGGTGGGACAGATACGCAGTATTTT. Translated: CASSFGLAGGGTDTQYF.

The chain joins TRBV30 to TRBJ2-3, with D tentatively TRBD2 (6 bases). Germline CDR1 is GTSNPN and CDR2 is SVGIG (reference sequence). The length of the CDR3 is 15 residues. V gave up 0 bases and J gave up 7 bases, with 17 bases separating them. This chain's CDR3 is CAWSVSGSGSYTQYF. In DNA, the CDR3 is TGTGCCTGGAGTGTGTCCGGGAGCGGGTCGTATACGCAGTATTTT. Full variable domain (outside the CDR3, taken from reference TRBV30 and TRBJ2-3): SQTIHQWPATLVQPVGSPLSLECTVEGTSNPNLYWYRQAAGRGLQLLFYSVGIGQISSEVPQNLSASRPQDRQFILSSKKLLLSDSGFYLCAWSVSGSGSYTQYFGPGTRLTVL.

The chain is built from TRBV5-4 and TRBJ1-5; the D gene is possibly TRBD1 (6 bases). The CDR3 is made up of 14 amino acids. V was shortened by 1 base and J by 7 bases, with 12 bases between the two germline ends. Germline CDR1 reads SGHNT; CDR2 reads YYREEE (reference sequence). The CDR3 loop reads CASSLSPGAQPQHF. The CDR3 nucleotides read TGTGCCAGCAGCTTGAGTCCAGGGGCCCAGCCCCAGCATTTT. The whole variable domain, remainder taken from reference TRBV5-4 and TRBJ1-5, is ETGVTQSPTHLIKTRGQQVTLRCSSQSGHNTVSWYQQALGQGPQFIFQYYREEENGRGNFPPRFSGLQFPNYSSELNVNALELDDSALYLCASSLSPGAQPQHFGDGTRLSIL.

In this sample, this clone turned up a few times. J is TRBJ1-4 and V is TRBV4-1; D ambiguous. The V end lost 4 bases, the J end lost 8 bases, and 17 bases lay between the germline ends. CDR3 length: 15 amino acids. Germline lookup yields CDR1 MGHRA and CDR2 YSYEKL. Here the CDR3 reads CASSRAETTQEKLFF. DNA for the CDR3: TGCGCCAGCAGCCGGGCCGAGACTACTCAGGAAAAACTGTTTTTT.

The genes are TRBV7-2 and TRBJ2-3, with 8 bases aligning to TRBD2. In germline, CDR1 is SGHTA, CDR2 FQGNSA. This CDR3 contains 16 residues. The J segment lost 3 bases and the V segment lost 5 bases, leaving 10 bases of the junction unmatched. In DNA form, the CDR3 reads TGTGCCAGCAGCCCCAGCAGGACGGGGGGGACAGATACGCAGTATTTT. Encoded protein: CASSPSRTGGTDTQYF.

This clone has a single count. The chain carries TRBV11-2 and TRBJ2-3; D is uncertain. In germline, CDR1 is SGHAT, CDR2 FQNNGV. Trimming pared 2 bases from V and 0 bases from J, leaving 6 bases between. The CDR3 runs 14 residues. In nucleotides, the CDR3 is TGTGCCAGCAGCTTAAGCTATAGCACAGATACGCAGTATTTT. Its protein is CASSLSYSTDTQYF.

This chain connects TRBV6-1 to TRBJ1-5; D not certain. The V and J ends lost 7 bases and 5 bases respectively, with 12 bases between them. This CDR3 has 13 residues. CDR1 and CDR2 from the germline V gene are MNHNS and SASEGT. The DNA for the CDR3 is TGTGCCAGCACAACTACTTGGGATCAGCCCCAGCATTTT. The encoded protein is CASTTTWDQPQHF.

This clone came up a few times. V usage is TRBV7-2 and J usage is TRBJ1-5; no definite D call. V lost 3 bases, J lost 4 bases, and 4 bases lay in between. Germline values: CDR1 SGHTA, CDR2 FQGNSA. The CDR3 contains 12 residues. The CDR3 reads CASSFQNQPQHF. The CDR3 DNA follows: TGTGCCAGCAGCTTCCAGAATCAGCCCCAGCATTTT.

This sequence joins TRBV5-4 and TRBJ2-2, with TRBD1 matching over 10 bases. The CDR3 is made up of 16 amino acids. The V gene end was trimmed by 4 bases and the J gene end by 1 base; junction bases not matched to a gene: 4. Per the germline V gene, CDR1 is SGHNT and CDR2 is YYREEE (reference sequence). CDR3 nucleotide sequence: TGTGCCAGCAGCCCCCGGGACAGGGGGAACACCGGGGAGCTGTTTTTT. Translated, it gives CASSPRDRGNTGELFF.